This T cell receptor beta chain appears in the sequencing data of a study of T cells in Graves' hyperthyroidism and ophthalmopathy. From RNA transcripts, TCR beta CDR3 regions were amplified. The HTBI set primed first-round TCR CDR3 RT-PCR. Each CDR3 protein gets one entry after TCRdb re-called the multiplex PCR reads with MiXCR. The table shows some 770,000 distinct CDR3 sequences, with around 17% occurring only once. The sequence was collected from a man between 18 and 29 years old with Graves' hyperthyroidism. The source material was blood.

This chain's CDR3 is CASNTRGGREAFF. Here the CDR3 DNA reads TGTGCCAGCAACACCAGGGGGGGAAGAGAAGCTTTCTTT. V usage is TRBV7-9 and J usage is TRBJ1-1; TRBD1 matches at 7 bases. The CDR3 loop spans 13 amino acids. The V and J ends lost 7 bases and 8 bases, in that order; junction bases with no gene match: 10. Germline lookup yields CDR1 SEHNR and CDR2 FQNEAQ (reference sequence). Using reference TRBV7-9 and TRBJ1-1 for the parts outside the CDR3, the full variable domain is DTGVSQNPRHKITKRGQNVTFRCDPISEHNRLYWYRQTLGQGPEFLTYFQNEAQLEKSRLLSDRFSAERPKGSFSTLEIQRTEQGDSAMYLCASNTRGGREAFFGQGTRLTVV.